This is a list of T cell receptor beta chains from one sample in a study of blood T cell repertoires in COVID-19. Produced via immunoSEQ multiplex PCR; TCRdb's table is partial and in-frame only. There are almost 250,000 clones in the sample; roughly 86% occur only once, and around 1.5% lies in the top ten. The sample consisted of peripheral blood. These receptors all come from a woman aged 55-70 years who had recovered from COVID-19. Each CDR3 is given with its conserved first and last residue. A D gene is named only where the DNA matches it firmly. For some rows the clone size is stated as once, few or many, or as a class when expanded; others skip it.

j_call: TRBJ2-5; d_call: NA; clone_size: NA; v_call: TRBV6-5; cdr3_aa: CASTRGGLIQETQYF; cdr3_nt: TGTGCCAGCACCCGCGGGGGCCTAATTCAAGAGACCCAGTACTTC
j_call: TRBJ1-2; d_call: TRBD1; clone_size: NA; v_call: TRBV5-8; cdr3_aa: CASSWGQPLGYGYTF; cdr3_nt: TGTGCCAGCAGCTGGGGACAGCCGTTAGGCTATGGCTACACCTTC
j_call: TRBJ1-6; d_call: NA; clone_size: NA; v_call: TRBV11-3; cdr3_aa: CASSQQGGNSPLHF; cdr3_nt: TGTGCCAGCAGCCAACAGGGAGGGAATTCACCCCTCCACTTT
j_call: TRBJ1-6; d_call: NA; clone_size: few; v_call: TRBV6-1; cdr3_aa: CASSARGGGGGSPLHF; cdr3_nt: TGTGCCAGCAGTGCCCGCGGGGGGGGAGGTGGTTCACCCCTCCACTTT
j_call: TRBJ1-5; d_call: NA; clone_size: NA; v_call: TRBV27; cdr3_aa: CASSSGGEDQPQHF; cdr3_nt: TGTGCCAGCAGTTCCGGGGGGGAGGATCAGCCCCAGCATTTT
j_call: TRBJ1-4; d_call: NA; clone_size: NA; v_call: TRBV27; cdr3_aa: CASSFRSATNEKLFF; cdr3_nt: TGTGCCAGCAGTTTTAGGAGTGCAACTAATGAAAAACTGTTTTTT
j_call: TRBJ2-7; d_call: TRBD1; clone_size: NA; v_call: TRBV6-5; cdr3_aa: CASTRTGSYEQYF; cdr3_nt: TGTGCCAGCACGAGGACAGGGAGCTACGAGCAGTACTTC
j_call: TRBJ1-5; d_call: NA; clone_size: NA; v_call: TRBV7-2; cdr3_aa: CASSPDRARGNQPQHF; cdr3_nt: TGTGCCAGCAGCCCGGATAGGGCCAGGGGCAATCAGCCCCAGCATTTT
j_call: TRBJ2-7; d_call: NA; clone_size: NA; v_call: TRBV2; cdr3_aa: CASAFLAYEQYF; cdr3_nt: TGTGCCAGCGCGTTCTTAGCCTACGAGCAGTACTTC
j_call: TRBJ2-7; d_call: TRBD2; clone_size: NA; v_call: TRBV3-1/TRBV3-2; cdr3_aa: CASTPGLGVYEQYF; cdr3_nt: TGTGCCAGCACCCCGGGACTAGGCGTCTACGAGCAGTACTTC
j_call: TRBJ2-1; d_call: NA; clone_size: NA; v_call: TRBV9; cdr3_aa: CASSEEPSYNEQFF; cdr3_nt: TGTGCCAGCAGCGAAGAGCCTTCCTACAATGAGCAGTTCTTC
j_call: TRBJ1-2; d_call: NA; clone_size: NA; v_call: TRBV6-5; cdr3_aa: CASSPRTESNYGYTF; cdr3_nt: TGTGCCAGCAGTCCCCGGACAGAGTCTAACTATGGCTACACCTTC
j_call: TRBJ1-3; d_call: NA; clone_size: NA; v_call: TRBV5-1; cdr3_aa: CASSPGNQLRNTIYF; cdr3_nt: TGCGCCAGCAGCCCCGGGAACCAGTTGAGAAACACCATATATTTT
j_call: TRBJ1-5; d_call: TRBD1; clone_size: NA; v_call: TRBV5-1; cdr3_aa: CASSLGDRVDQPQHF; cdr3_nt: TGCGCCAGCAGCTTGGGTGACAGGGTGGATCAGCCCCAGCATTTT
j_call: TRBJ1-4; d_call: NA; clone_size: NA; v_call: TRBV29-1; cdr3_aa: CSVEGAGKLFF; cdr3_nt: TGCAGCGTTGAGGGGGCCGGAAAACTGTTTTTT
j_call: TRBJ1-1; d_call: NA; clone_size: NA; v_call: TRBV7-3; cdr3_aa: CASSTKVGSWTEAFF; cdr3_nt: TGTGCCAGCAGCACAAAAGTCGGGAGTTGGACTGAAGCTTTCTTT
j_call: TRBJ1-4; d_call: TRBD1; clone_size: NA; v_call: TRBV28; cdr3_aa: CAARLRGFETEKLFF; cdr3_nt: TGTGCCGCACGCCTCAGGGGGTTTGAAACCGAAAAACTGTTTTTT
j_call: TRBJ2-1; d_call: TRBD2; clone_size: NA; v_call: TRBV7-8; cdr3_aa: CASSLQRGGRNEQFF; cdr3_nt: TGTGCCAGCAGCCTTCAGCGGGGGGGCCGCAATGAGCAGTTCTTC
j_call: TRBJ2-5; d_call: TRBD2; clone_size: NA; v_call: TRBV15; cdr3_aa: CATSRQYFSGGQQETQYF; cdr3_nt: TGTGCCACCAGCAGACAATACTTTAGCGGGGGGCAACAAGAGACCCAGTACTTC
j_call: TRBJ2-2; d_call: TRBD2; clone_size: NA; v_call: TRBV6-5; cdr3_aa: CASSIGGDTGELFF; cdr3_nt: TGTGCCAGCAGTATTGGGGGGGACACCGGGGAGCTGTTTTTT
j_call: TRBJ1-4; d_call: NA; clone_size: NA; v_call: TRBV27; cdr3_aa: CATRPWQEGEKLFF; cdr3_nt: TGTGCCACCCGGCCCTGGCAGGAGGGGGAAAAACTGTTTTTT
j_call: TRBJ2-6; d_call: TRBD1; clone_size: NA; v_call: TRBV5-1; cdr3_aa: CASSFNILTGGRSGANVLTF; cdr3_nt: TGCGCCAGCAGCTTCAATATTCTGACAGGGGGAAGGTCTGGGGCCAACGTCCTGACTTTC
j_call: TRBJ2-4; d_call: NA; clone_size: few; v_call: TRBV4-3; cdr3_aa: CASSAGWTDLAKNIQYF; cdr3_nt: TGCGCCAGCAGCGCTGGGTGGACAGATCTAGCCAAAAACATTCAGTACTTC
j_call: TRBJ2-7; d_call: TRBD1; clone_size: NA; v_call: TRBV7-2; cdr3_aa: CASSLLLPGQGGEQYF; cdr3_nt: TGTGCCAGCAGCTTACTGCTTCCGGGACAGGGGGGGGAGCAGTACTTC
j_call: TRBJ2-3; d_call: NA; clone_size: few; v_call: TRBV10-1; cdr3_aa: CASRGHEADTQYF; cdr3_nt: TGCGCCAGCAGAGGACACGAAGCAGATACGCAGTATTTT
j_call: TRBJ2-3; d_call: NA; clone_size: NA; v_call: TRBV11-2; cdr3_aa: CASSLAGVPRSTDTQYF; cdr3_nt: TGTGCCAGCAGCTTAGCGGGGGTACCTCGTAGCACAGATACGCAGTATTTT
j_call: TRBJ2-7; d_call: NA; clone_size: NA; v_call: TRBV5-1; cdr3_aa: CASRTSRAYEQYF; cdr3_nt: TGCGCCAGCAGGACCTCCCGGGCCTACGAGCAGTACTTC
j_call: TRBJ1-4; d_call: TRBD1; clone_size: once; v_call: TRBV2; cdr3_aa: CASRVEGAINEKLFF; cdr3_nt: TGTGCCAGCCGCGTTGAGGGGGCTATTAATGAAAAACTGTTTTTT
j_call: TRBJ1-1; d_call: NA; clone_size: NA; v_call: TRBV6-2/TRBV6-3; cdr3_aa: CASIPWGQVYEAFF; cdr3_nt: TGTGCCAGCATCCCATGGGGGCAGGTTTATGAAGCTTTCTTT
j_call: TRBJ2-3; d_call: TRBD2; clone_size: NA; v_call: TRBV7-2; cdr3_aa: CASSLSGGTDTQYF; cdr3_nt: TGTGCCAGCAGTTTGAGCGGGGGCACAGATACGCAGTATTTT
j_call: TRBJ1-2; d_call: NA; clone_size: NA; v_call: TRBV28; cdr3_aa: CASSLAPWGQGYTF; cdr3_nt: TGTGCCAGCAGTTTGGCCCCCTGGGGGCAAGGCTACACCTTC
j_call: TRBJ2-7; d_call: TRBD2; clone_size: NA; v_call: TRBV5-5; cdr3_aa: CASSRSRGAYEQYF; cdr3_nt: TGTGCCAGCAGCCGCTCACGGGGGGCCTACGAGCAGTACTTC
j_call: TRBJ2-5; d_call: TRBD2; clone_size: NA; v_call: TRBV4-2; cdr3_aa: CASSLMDGTSGGVGETQYF; cdr3_nt: TGTGCCAGCAGCCTGATGGACGGGACTAGCGGGGGGGTTGGAGAGACCCAGTACTTC
j_call: TRBJ2-1; d_call: TRBD1; clone_size: NA; v_call: TRBV20-1; cdr3_aa: CSASVEAGGSYNEQFF; cdr3_nt: TGCAGTGCTAGTGTTGAGGCAGGGGGCTCCTACAATGAGCAGTTCTTC
j_call: TRBJ2-7; d_call: TRBD1; clone_size: NA; v_call: TRBV6-4; cdr3_aa: CASSRDRGDEQYF; cdr3_nt: TGTGCCAGCAGCCGGGACAGGGGCGACGAGCAGTACTTC
j_call: TRBJ2-1; d_call: TRBD2; clone_size: NA; v_call: TRBV4-1; cdr3_aa: CASSLRLAYEQFF; cdr3_nt: TGCGCCAGCAGTCTCAGACTAGCGTATGAGCAGTTCTTC
j_call: TRBJ2-6; d_call: NA; clone_size: NA; v_call: TRBV5-8; cdr3_aa: CASSLQGEANVLTF; cdr3_nt: TGTGCCAGCAGCTTACAGGGAGAGGCCAACGTCCTGACTTTC
j_call: TRBJ2-7; d_call: TRBD1; clone_size: NA; v_call: TRBV24-1; cdr3_aa: CATSRAGGLYEQYF; cdr3_nt: TGTGCCACATCCCGCGCAGGGGGCCTCTACGAGCAGTACTTC
j_call: TRBJ1-6; d_call: NA; clone_size: NA; v_call: TRBV7-9; cdr3_aa: CASSLRGGGNNSPLHF; cdr3_nt: TGTGCCAGCAGCCTTCGAGGGGGGGGCAATAATTCACCCCTCCACTTT